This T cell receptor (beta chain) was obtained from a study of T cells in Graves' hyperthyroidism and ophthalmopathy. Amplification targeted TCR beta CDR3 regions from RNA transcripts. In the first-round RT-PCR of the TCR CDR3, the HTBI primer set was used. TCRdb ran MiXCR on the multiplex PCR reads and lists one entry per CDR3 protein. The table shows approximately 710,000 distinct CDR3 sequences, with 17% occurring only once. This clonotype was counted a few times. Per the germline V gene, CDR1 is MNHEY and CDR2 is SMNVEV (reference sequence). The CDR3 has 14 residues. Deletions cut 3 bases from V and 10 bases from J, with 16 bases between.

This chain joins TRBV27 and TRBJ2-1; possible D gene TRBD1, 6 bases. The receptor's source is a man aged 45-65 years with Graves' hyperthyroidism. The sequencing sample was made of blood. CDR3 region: CASSLAGAGVEQFF. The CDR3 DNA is TGTGCCAGCAGTTTGGCCGGGGCAGGGGTAGAGCAGTTCTTC.